The 30 T cell receptor beta chains reported below all come from one sample, sequenced in a study of OX40 agonist ivuxolimab in advanced cancers. The protocol was immunoSEQ multiplex PCR, while the TCRdb copy is restricted to in-frame clones and leaves out a portion. This table holds approximately 100,000 clones, over 75% found once. The material sequenced was CD4+ or CD8+ T cells sorted from blood, taken in a trial of the OX40 agonist ivuxolimab. The receptors were gathered from an adult with an advanced solid tumor such as melanoma, head and neck, liver or kidney cancer.

The chain joins TRBV27 to TRBJ2-5, with no clear D. The CDR3 is 12 amino acids. Germline assignment: CDR1 MNHEY and CDR2 SMNVEV (reference sequence). Trimming shortened V by 3 bases and J by 2 bases, and 4 bases separated the two germline ends. The CDR3 reads CASSFPQETQYF. DNA of the CDR3: TGTGCCAGCAGTTTCCCTCAAGAGACCCAGTACTTC.

The chain uses TRBV7-2 and TRBJ2-1; no firm D call. This CDR3 spans 14 amino acids. The V end was cut by 5 bases, the J end by 3 bases, with 11 bases between. Germline-derived CDR1 and CDR2 are SGHTA and FQGNSA. For the CDR3, the DNA is TGTGCCAGCAGCCCTTCAGCCCTCTACAATGAGCAGTTCTTC. Its translation: CASSPSALYNEQFF. Together with reference TRBV7-2 and TRBJ2-1, the CDR3 gives the full variable domain: GAGVSQSPSNKVTEKGKDVELRCDPISGHTALYWYRQSLGQGLEFLIYFQGNSAPDKSGLPSDRFSAERTGGSVSTLTIQRTQQEDSAVYLCASSPSALYNEQFFGPGTRLTVL.

The rearrangement links TRBV6-6 to TRBJ1-2; possibly TRBD1 for D (6 bases). CDR1 is MNHNY and CDR2 is SVGAGI in the germline V gene (reference sequence). V lost 6 bases, J lost 5 bases, and 13 bases lay in between. This CDR3 comprises 13 residues. The CDR3 sequence is CASRVGQKYGYTF. DNA for the CDR3: TGTGCCAGCAGAGTAGGACAGAAATATGGCTACACCTTC.

The chain employs TRBV11-2 and TRBJ2-5; D possibly uses TRBD1 or TRBD2 (6 bases each). The V and J ends lost 1 base and 2 bases respectively, with 11 bases between them. Germline CDR1 and CDR2: SGHAT and FQNNGV. This CDR3 is built from 15 residues. The CDR3 coding sequence is TGTGCCAGCAGCTTAGCGGGGGCAGTACAAGAGACCCAGTACTTC. Amino acids: CASSLAGAVQETQYF.

The V call is TRBV7-6, the J call TRBJ2-5, with a possible D match to TRBD1 (6 bases). CDR3 length: 16 residues. Germline CDR1 and CDR2: SGHVS and FNYEAQ. The V end lost 0 bases, the J end lost 7 bases, and 18 bases lay between the germline ends. The CDR3 nucleotides are TGTGCCAGCAGCTTAGCTGTCCCGGGACAAGGTGCGACCCAGTACTTC. It codes for CASSLAVPGQGATQYF.

The gene calls are TRBV2 and TRBJ2-1, with 11 bases aligning to TRBD2. Germline-derived CDR1 and CDR2 are SNHLY and FYNNEI. V dropped 3 bases and J dropped 6; count of bases not matched to a gene: 7. The CDR3 is 16 amino acids. CDR3 bases: TGTGCCAGCAGTGACACTAGCGGGAGATATATCAATGAGCAGTTCTTC. Encoded protein: CASSDTSGRYINEQFF.

The CDR3 loop is CASSVAVGAETQYF. The CDR3 DNA is TGTGCCAGCAGCGTAGCGGTCGGGGCAGAGACCCAGTACTTC. This chain joins TRBV9 and TRBJ2-5, with D possibly called TRBD1 or TRBD2 (5 bases each). V gave up 0 bases and J gave up 4 bases, with 10 bases separating them. The germline gives CDR1 SGDLS, CDR2 YYNGEE. The CDR3 spans 14 residues. Filled out from reference TRBV9 and TRBJ2-5, the complete variable domain reads DSGVTQTPKHLITATGQRVTLRCSPRSGDLSVYWYQQSLDQGLQFLIQYYNGEERAKGNILERFSAQQFPDLHSELNLSSLELGDSALYFCASSVAVGAETQYFGPGTRLLVL.

This clone was found once. The chain employs TRBV5-6 and TRBJ2-5; D remains ambiguous. CDR1 and CDR2 from the germline V gene are SGHDT and YYEEEE. This CDR3 contains 13 residues. Trimming shortened V by 0 bases and J by 6 bases, and 9 bases separated the two germline ends. DNA of the CDR3: TGTGCCAGCAGCTTGGAGTGGGAAAAGACCCAGTACTTC. This encodes CASSLEWEKTQYF.

This clone was counted once. This chain links TRBV5-4 with TRBJ2-1; the match to TRBD2 covers 13 bases. The V segment lost 2 bases and the J segment 8 bases; nucleotides outside the gene matches: 7. Germline V gene sequence: CDR1 SGHNT, CDR2 YYREEE (reference sequence). This CDR3 has 16 residues. The chain's CDR3 is CASSFLTSGRTHEQFF. The CDR3 DNA is TGTGCCAGCAGCTTCCTGACTAGCGGGAGGACCCATGAGCAGTTCTTC.

The chain recombines TRBV28 with TRBJ1-3; D call uncertain. This CDR3 has 14 amino acids. Germline CDR1 MDHEN, CDR2 SYDVKM. Trimming shortened V by 4 bases and J by 1 base, and 8 bases separated the two germline ends. Here the CDR3 DNA reads TGTGCCAGCAGTTCGCCGGGTTCTGGAAACACCATATATTTT. Protein sequence: CASSSPGSGNTIYF.

The J gene is TRBJ2-5, the V gene TRBV18; the D is unclear. Germline loops: CDR1 KGHSH, CDR2 LQKENI. Trimming left V 6 bases short and J 4 bases short, with 6 bases between. This CDR3 is built from 11 residues. In DNA form, the CDR3 reads TGTGCCAGCTCCACCGGAGAGACCCAGTACTTC. This sequence encodes CASSTGETQYF. Full variable domain (missing parts from reference TRBV18 and TRBJ2-5): NAGVMQNPRHLVRRRGQEARLRCSPMKGHSHVYWYRQLPEEGLKFMVYLQKENIIDESGMPKERFSAEFPKEGPSILRIQQVVRGDSAAYFCASSTGETQYFGPGTRLLVL.

V usage is TRBV11-3 and J usage is TRBJ2-2; 9 bases fit TRBD2. The CDR3 sequence is 14 residues long. Germline V lookup: CDR1 SGHNT, CDR2 YENEEA. Unmatched junction bases numbered 4, after V lost 2 bases and J lost 9 bases. As DNA, the CDR3 is TGTGCCAGCAGCTTACTAGCGGGGAGCCGGGAGCTGTTTTTT. Translated, it gives CASSLLAGSRELFF.

V and J are TRBV28 and TRBJ1-2; D not resolved. V dropped 3 bases and J dropped 4 bases, with 9 bases sitting between them. The CDR3 is 13 amino acids. CDR1 is MDHEN and CDR2 is SYDVKM in the germline V gene. CDR3 sequence reads: CASSLNSFYGYTF. The DNA for the CDR3 is TGTGCCAGCAGTTTGAACAGCTTCTATGGCTACACCTTC.

V is TRBV2 and J is TRBJ1-5; tentative D call: TRBD1 (5 bases). Trimming removed 3 bases from V and 3 bases from J, with 9 bases in between. Germline V CDR1 and CDR2: SNHLY, FYNNEI. The CDR3 has 14 amino acids. For the CDR3, the DNA is TGTGCCAGCAGTGACAGGGTAATCAATCAGCCCCAGCATTTT. Its protein product is CASSDRVINQPQHF.

This clone was picked up a small number of times. This chain links TRBV11-3 with TRBJ1-1; no clear D. This CDR3 spans 13 amino acids. The ends were cut back, 1 base at V and 7 bases at J, with 10 bases in the middle. CDR1 is SGHNT and CDR2 is YENEEA in the germline V gene. The CDR3 protein is CASSLGAVGEAFF. In nucleotides, the CDR3 is TGTGCCAGCAGCTTAGGGGCGGTAGGTGAAGCTTTCTTT.

This chain uses TRBV6-5 with TRBJ2-7; 10 bases agree with TRBD2. V was clipped by 5 bases and J by 3 bases; unmatched bases: 1. The CDR3 sequence is 13 residues long. Germline V CDR1 and CDR2: MNHEY, SVGAGI. CDR3: CASSVAGGYEQYF. The CDR3 DNA reads as TGTGCCAGCAGTGTAGCGGGGGGCTACGAGCAGTACTTC.

The rearrangement links TRBV27 to TRBJ2-7, with 7 positions matching TRBD1. Looked up from germline, CDR1 is MNHEY and CDR2 is SMNVEV (reference sequence). The junction had 11 bases not matched to a gene; V was cut back by 6 bases and J by 3 bases. This CDR3 region has 15 residues. CDR3 region: CASSPGEGGRYEQYF. The CDR3 DNA follows: TGTGCCAGCAGCCCTGGGGAAGGGGGCCGCTACGAGCAGTACTTC.

This chain links TRBV30 with TRBJ2-7, with D perhaps matching TRBD1 (6 bases). The CDR3 extends over 13 amino acids. V shed 2 bases and J shed 9 bases, with 17 bases lying between them. The germline V gene encodes CDR1 GTSNPN and CDR2 SVGIG (reference sequence). The CDR3, as DNA: TGTGCCTGGAGTCAGGGGAACTCTCGAGGGCAGTACTTC. It translates to CAWSQGNSRGQYF. The whole variable domain, remainder taken from reference TRBV30 and TRBJ2-7, is SQTIHQWPATLVQPVGSPLSLECTVEGTSNPNLYWYRQAAGRGLQLLFYSVGIGQISSEVPQNLSASRPQDRQFILSSKKLLLSDSGFYLCAWSQGNSRGQYFGPGTRLTVT.

This chain links TRBV14 with TRBJ1-4; possibly TRBD1 for D (5 bases). The CDR3 is 13 residues long. Germline-derived CDR1 and CDR2 are SGHDN and FVKESK. The V gene lost 1 base and the J gene lost 10 bases, with 10 bases spanning the gap. This chain's CDR3 is CASSQGTFGKLFF. CDR3 bases: TGTGCCAGCAGCCAAGGGACATTTGGAAAACTGTTTTTT.

The rearrangement joins TRBV28 to TRBJ1-2; 9 bases align to TRBD1. There are 15 residues in the CDR3. V dropped 4 bases and J dropped 6; count of bases not matched to a gene: 9. Per the germline V gene, CDR1 is MDHEN and CDR2 is SYDVKM. CDR3 bases: TGTGCCAGCAGTTCCCCCGGGACAGGGAGCCATGGCTACACCTTC. It translates to CASSSPGTGSHGYTF.

This clone was seen just once. The gene calls are TRBV15 and TRBJ2-1, with 11 bases fitting TRBD2. CDR1 is LNHNV, CDR2 YYDKDF, per germline (reference sequence). After removal of 0 bases from V and 7 bases from J, the junction contained 8 bases not matched to a gene. The CDR3 has 17 residues. In DNA, the CDR3 is TGTGCCACCAGCAGAGATATTACACTAGCGGGAGTTAATGAGCAGTTCTTC. Its protein product is CATSRDITLAGVNEQFF.

The genes are TRBV6-6 and TRBJ1-2, with D maybe TRBD1 (6 bases). Trimming removed 4 bases from V and 0 bases from J, with 12 bases in between. Germline assignment: CDR1 MNHNY and CDR2 SVGAGI (reference sequence). The CDR3 has 15 residues. CDR3: CASSSPGQANYGYTF. The CDR3 DNA is TGTGCCAGCAGTTCTCCGGGACAAGCTAACTATGGCTACACCTTC.

The chain links TRBV7-9 to TRBJ2-1, with D perhaps TRBD1 (6 bases). CDR3 length: 16 amino acids. CDR1 is SEHNR, CDR2 FQNEAQ, per germline (reference sequence). The V end was cut by 8 bases, the J end by 6 bases, with 23 bases between. The CDR3 DNA reads as TGTGCCAGCCTATCATCAGGGGCGCGGGCTTTCAATGAGCAGTTCTTC. This translates into CASLSSGARAFNEQFF.

This chain uses TRBV7-3 with TRBJ2-2; D tentatively fits TRBD1 or TRBD2 (5 bases each). CDR1 and CDR2 (germline): SGHTA, FQGTGA. This CDR3 is 15 amino acids long. Trimming left V 1 base short and J 7 bases short, with 13 bases between. CDR3 in DNA: TGTGCCAGCAGCTTAAATGTGGGGGACGGCGGGGAGCTGTTTTTT. As protein: CASSLNVGDGGELFF.

The chain has TRBV5-1 and TRBJ2-1, with D possibly matching TRBD1 (6 bases). In germline, CDR1 is SGHRS, CDR2 YFSETQ. Trimming shortened V by 0 bases and J by 0 bases, and 13 bases separated the two germline ends. The CDR3 loop spans 17 amino acids. The DNA of the CDR3 is TGCGCCAGCAGCTTGGATGGGGGCCATAGCTCCTACAATGAGCAGTTCTTC. Its translation: CASSLDGGHSSYNEQFF.

CDR3 DNA sequence: TGTGCCAGCAGAAGCGGACAGGGTCGGACCGGGGAGCTGTTTTTT. This codes for CASRSGQGRTGELFF. The chain links TRBV28 to TRBJ2-2; 8 bases agree with TRBD1. Germline CDR1 reads MDHEN; CDR2 reads SYDVKM. This CDR3 has 15 amino acids. Trimming at V came to 6 bases and at J to 5 bases, leaving 8 bases not matched to a gene.

V and J are TRBV11-3 and TRBJ2-1; D remains ambiguous. CDR3 length equals 15 residues. Germline V gene data show CDR1 as SGHNT and CDR2 as YENEEA. Trimming took 1 base from V and 2 from J, leaving 9 bases between them. The CDR3: CASSLGSSPYNEQFF. CDR3 DNA sequence: TGTGCCAGCAGCTTAGGGTCCTCCCCCTACAATGAGCAGTTCTTC.

The chain is built from TRBV7-8 and TRBJ2-3; D is perhaps TRBD2 (5 bases). V was pared by 7 bases and J by 2 bases, with 22 bases between. This CDR3 is 17 amino acids long. From germline, CDR1 is SGHVS and CDR2 FQNEAQ. The CDR3 spells CASKSEGIGVSTDTQYF. Here the CDR3 DNA reads TGTGCCAGCAAATCTGAGGGAATCGGGGTGTCCACAGATACGCAGTATTTT.

Here the CDR3 reads CASSDYPYEQYF. The CDR3 DNA follows: TGTGCCAGCAGTGATTACCCCTACGAGCAGTACTTC. The rearrangement links TRBV2 to TRBJ2-7; D is ambiguous. The germline CDR1 and CDR2 sequences are SNHLY and FYNNEI. The CDR3 extends over 12 amino acids. V shed 3 bases and J shed 2 bases, with 5 bases lying between them.

V is TRBV21-1 and J is TRBJ2-2. TRBV21-1 is classified as a pseudogene. CDR3 size: 20 residues. The CDR3 bases are TGTGCCAGCAGCCTGCAGGTAGCCCCTCGCGACCCTCCAAGGACCGGGGAGCTGTTTTTT. Translated, it gives CASSLQVAPRDPPRTGELFF.